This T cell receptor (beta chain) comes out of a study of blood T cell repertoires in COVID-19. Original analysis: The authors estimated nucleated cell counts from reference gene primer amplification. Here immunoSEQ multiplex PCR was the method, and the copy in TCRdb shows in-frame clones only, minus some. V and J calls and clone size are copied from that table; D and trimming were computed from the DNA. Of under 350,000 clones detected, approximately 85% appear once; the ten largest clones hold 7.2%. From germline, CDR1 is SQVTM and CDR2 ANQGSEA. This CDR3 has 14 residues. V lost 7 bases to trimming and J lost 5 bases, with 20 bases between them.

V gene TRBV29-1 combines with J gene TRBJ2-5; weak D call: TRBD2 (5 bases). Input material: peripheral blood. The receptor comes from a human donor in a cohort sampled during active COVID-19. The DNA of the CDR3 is TGCAGCGCCCAGAGGGCCCCGGAGCGGGAGACCCAGTACTTC. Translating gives CSAQRAPERETQYF.